Reported below is one T cell receptor (beta chain). Its target is unknown. This CDR3 has 16 residues. J gave up 0 bases and V 5 bases, and 7 bases lay outside the gene matches. Germline lookup yields CDR1 LNHNV and CDR2 YYDKDF (reference sequence). The data are from a study of T cell repertoires in cytomegalovirus infection. At the level of the study: Shared public TCR beta signatures pointed to both CMV infection and a matching HLA type. Study conclusions and caveats: Summed frequency of shared TCR beta families picked out CMV carriers who also had the relevant HLA. Dominating the ex vivo response were TCR beta clonotypes that were CMV-specific and HLA-C-restricted.

TCRdb passed the reads through MiXCR, listing each CDR3 protein once. The data contain hundreds of thousands of distinct CDR3 sequences, roughly 35% of them singletons. Material for sequencing was PBMCs. The clonotype comes from a human donor in good health (CMV status not recorded). Some clones in this sample may be carry-over from other donors' samples. The genes are TRBV15 and TRBJ1-5; 7 bases agree with TRBD1. The CDR3 coding sequence is TGTGCCACCAGCCTCGACAGGGTATATAGCAATCAGCCCCAGCATTTT. It yields the protein CATSLDRVYSNQPQHF. The full variable domain, its missing parts supplied by reference TRBV15 and TRBJ1-5, is DAMVIQNPRYQVTQFGKPVTLSCSQTLNHNVMYWYQQKSSQAPKLLFHYYDKDFNNEADTPDNFQSRRPNTSFCFLDIRSPGLGDTAMYLCATSLDRVYSNQPQHFGDGTRLSIL.